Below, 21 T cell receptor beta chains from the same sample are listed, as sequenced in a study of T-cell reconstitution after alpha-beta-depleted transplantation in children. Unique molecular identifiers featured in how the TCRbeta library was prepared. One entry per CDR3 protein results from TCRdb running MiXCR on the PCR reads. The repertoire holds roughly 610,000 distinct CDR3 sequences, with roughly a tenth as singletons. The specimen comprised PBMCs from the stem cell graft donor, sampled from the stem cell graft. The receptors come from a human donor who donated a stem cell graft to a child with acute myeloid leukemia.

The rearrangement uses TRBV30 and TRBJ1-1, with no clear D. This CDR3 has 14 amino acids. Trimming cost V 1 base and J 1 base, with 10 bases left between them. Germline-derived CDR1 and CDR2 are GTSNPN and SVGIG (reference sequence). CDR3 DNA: TGTGCCTGGAGTGCATGGGCCTCGAACACTGAAGCTTTCTTT. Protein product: CAWSAWASNTEAFF.

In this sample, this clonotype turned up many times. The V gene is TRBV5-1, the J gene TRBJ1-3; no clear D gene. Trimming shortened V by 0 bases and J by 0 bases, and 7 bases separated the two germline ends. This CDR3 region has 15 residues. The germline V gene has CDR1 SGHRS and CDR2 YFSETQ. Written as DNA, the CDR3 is TGCGCCAGCAGCTTGGACACGAGCTCTGGAAACACCATATATTTT. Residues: CASSLDTSSGNTIYF.

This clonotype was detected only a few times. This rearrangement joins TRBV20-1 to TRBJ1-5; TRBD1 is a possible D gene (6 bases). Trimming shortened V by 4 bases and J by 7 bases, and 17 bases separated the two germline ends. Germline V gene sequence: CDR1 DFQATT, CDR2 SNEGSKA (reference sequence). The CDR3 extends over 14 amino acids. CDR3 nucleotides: TGCAGTGCTAACGCACAGGGACGTGGACAGCCCCAGCATTTT. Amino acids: CSANAQGRGQPQHF.

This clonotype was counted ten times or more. This CDR3 is CASNVGLAGGRSYEQYF. Written as DNA, the CDR3 is TGTGCCAGCAACGTAGGACTAGCGGGAGGAAGGTCCTACGAGCAGTACTTC. The chain recombines TRBV2 with TRBJ2-7; 14 bases are a match to TRBD2. CDR1 and CDR2 (germline): SNHLY, FYNNEI. There are 17 residues in the CDR3. Germline trimming cut 7 bases from V and 1 base from J; bases unmatched to any gene: 9.

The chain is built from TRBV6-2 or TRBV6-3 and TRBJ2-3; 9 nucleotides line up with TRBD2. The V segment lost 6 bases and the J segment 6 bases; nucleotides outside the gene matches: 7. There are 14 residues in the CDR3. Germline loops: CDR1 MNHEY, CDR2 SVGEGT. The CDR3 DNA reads TGTGCCAGCAGGGTAGCGGGAGTTCCGGATACGCAGTATTTT. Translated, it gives CASRVAGVPDTQYF.

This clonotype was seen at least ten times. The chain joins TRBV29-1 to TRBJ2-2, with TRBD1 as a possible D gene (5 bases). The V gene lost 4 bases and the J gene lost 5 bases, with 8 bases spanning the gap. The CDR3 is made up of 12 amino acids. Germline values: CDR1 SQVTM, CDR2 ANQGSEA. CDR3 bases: TGCAGCGTTGGGGCAGGGACCGGGGAGCTGTTTTTT. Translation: CSVGAGTGELFF.

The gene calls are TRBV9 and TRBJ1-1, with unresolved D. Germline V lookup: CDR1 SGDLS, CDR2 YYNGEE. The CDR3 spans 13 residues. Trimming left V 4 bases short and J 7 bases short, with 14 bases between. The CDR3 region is CASSLEGLGEAFF. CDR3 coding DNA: TGTGCCAGCAGCCTAGAGGGTCTAGGTGAAGCTTTCTTT.

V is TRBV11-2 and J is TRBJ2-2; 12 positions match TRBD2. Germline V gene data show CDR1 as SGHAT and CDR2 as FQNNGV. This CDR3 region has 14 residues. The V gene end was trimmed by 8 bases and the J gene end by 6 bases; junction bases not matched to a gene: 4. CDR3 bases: TGTGCCAGCGGAGCTAGCGGGAGGGCCGGGGAGCTGTTTTTT. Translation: CASGASGRAGELFF. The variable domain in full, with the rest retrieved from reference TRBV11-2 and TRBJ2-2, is EAGVAQSPRYKIIEKRQSVAFWCNPISGHATLYWYQQILGQGPKLLIQFQNNGVVDDSQLPKDRFSAERLKGVDSTLKIQPAKLEDSAVYLCASGASGRAGELFFGEGSRLTVL.

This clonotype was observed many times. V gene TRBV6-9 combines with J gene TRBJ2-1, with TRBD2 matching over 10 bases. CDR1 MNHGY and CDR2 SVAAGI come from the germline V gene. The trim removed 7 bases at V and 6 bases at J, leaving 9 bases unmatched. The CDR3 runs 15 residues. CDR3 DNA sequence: TGTGCCAGCACCCTCCCTAGCGGGAGTGGCAATGAGCAGTTCTTC. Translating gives CASTLPSGSGNEQFF.

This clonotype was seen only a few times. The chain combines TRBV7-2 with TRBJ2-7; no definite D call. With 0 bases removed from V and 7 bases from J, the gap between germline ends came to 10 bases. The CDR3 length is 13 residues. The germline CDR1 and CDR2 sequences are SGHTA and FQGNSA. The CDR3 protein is CASSLARMQEQYF. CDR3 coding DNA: TGTGCCAGCAGCTTAGCGAGGATGCAAGAGCAGTACTTC.

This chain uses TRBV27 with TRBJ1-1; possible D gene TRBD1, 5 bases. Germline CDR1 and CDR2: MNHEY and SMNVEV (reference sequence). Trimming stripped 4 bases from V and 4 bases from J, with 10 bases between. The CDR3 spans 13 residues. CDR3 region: CASSWLGGTEAFF. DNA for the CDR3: TGTGCCAGCAGTTGGCTGGGGGGCACTGAAGCTTTCTTT.

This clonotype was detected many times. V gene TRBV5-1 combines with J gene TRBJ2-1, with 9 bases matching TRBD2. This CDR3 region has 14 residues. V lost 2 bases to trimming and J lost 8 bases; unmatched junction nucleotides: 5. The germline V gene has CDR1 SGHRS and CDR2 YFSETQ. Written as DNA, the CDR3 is TGCGCCAGCAGCTTTGGCGGGAGGGTGGATGAGCAGTTCTTC. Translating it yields CASSFGGRVDEQFF. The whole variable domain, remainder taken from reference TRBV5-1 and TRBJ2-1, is KAGVTQTPRYLIKTRGQQVTLSCSPISGHRSVSWYQQTPGQGLQFLFEYFSETQRNKGNFPGRFSGRQFSNSRSEMNVSTLELGDSALYLCASSFGGRVDEQFFGPGTRLTVL.

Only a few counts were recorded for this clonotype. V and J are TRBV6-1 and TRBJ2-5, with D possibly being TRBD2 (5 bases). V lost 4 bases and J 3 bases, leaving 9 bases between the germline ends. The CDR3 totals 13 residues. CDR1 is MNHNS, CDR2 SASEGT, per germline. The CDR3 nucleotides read TGTGCCAGCAGTGTCGGGATAGAAGAGACCCAGTACTTC. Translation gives CASSVGIEETQYF.

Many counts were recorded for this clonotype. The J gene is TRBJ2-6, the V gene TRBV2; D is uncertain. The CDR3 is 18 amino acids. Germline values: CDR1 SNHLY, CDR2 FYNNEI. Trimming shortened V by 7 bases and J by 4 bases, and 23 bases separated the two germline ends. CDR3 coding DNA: TGTGCCAGCACCATAGTGAGACCGCGCGCTGGAGGGGCCAACGTCCTGACTTTC. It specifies CASTIVRPRAGGANVLTF.

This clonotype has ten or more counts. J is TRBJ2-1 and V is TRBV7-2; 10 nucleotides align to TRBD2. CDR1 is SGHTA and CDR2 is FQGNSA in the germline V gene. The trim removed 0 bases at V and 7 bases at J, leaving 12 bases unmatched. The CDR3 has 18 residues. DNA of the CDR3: TGTGCCAGCAGCTTAGCACGATTAGCGGGAGGCCCTTTGAATGAGCAGTTCTTC. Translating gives CASSLARLAGGPLNEQFF.

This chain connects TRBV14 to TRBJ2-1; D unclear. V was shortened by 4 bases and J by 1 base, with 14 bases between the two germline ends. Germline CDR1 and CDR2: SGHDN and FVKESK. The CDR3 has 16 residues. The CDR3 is CASSPLATVSYNEQFF. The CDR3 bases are TGTGCCAGCAGCCCCCTGGCGACTGTTTCCTACAATGAGCAGTTCTTC.

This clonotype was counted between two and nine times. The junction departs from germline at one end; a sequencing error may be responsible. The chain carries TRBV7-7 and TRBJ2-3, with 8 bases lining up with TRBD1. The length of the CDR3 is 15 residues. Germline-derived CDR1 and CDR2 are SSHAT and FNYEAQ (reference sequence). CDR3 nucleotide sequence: TGTGCTAGCAGCTCCGGACAGGGACGCACAGATACGCAGTATTTT. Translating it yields CASSSGQGRTDTQYF.

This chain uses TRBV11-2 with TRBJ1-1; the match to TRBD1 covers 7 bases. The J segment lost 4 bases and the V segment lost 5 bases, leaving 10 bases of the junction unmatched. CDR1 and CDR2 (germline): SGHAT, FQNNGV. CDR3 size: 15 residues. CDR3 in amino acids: CASSQQGVRSTEAFF. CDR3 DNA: TGTGCCAGCAGCCAGCAGGGGGTGAGGAGCACTGAAGCTTTCTTT.

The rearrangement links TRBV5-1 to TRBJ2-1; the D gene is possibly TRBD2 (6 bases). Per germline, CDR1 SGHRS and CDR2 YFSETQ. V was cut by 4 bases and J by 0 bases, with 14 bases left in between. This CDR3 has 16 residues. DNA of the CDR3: TGCGCCAGCAGCCCGGGACTCCCGAGCTCCTACAATGAGCAGTTCTTC. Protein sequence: CASSPGLPSSYNEQFF.

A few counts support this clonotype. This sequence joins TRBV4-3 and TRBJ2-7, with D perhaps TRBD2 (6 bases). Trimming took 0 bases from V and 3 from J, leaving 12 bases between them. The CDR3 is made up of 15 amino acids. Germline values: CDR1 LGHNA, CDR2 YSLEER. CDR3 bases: TGCGCCAGCAGCCAAGACTGGGGGAGGAGCTACGAGCAGTACTTC. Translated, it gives CASSQDWGRSYEQYF.

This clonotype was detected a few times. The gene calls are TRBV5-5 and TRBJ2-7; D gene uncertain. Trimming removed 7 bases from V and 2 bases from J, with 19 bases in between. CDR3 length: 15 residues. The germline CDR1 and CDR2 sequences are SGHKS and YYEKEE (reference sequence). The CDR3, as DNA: TGTGCCAGCGACGCCCAACTGACATCTACCTACGAGCAGTACTTC. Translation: CASDAQLTSTYEQYF.